This entry lists 25 T cell receptor beta chains sequenced from one sample in a study of blood T cell repertoires in COVID-19 (dated by TCRdb to about 2020). The library relied on the immunoSEQ multiplex PCR assay. The table was pulled from immuneACCESS by TCRdb, which kept in-frame rearrangements only. Such tables lose some clones; where checked, under half of the loss comes from unresolved V genes, and the rest has no known cause. The sample data list hundreds of thousands of clones, and approximately 85% of these were observed just once. Approximately 1% of the sample is in the top ten clones. The sequenced sample consisted of PBMCs or T cells enriched from blood (not recorded which). The receptors were sampled from a woman aged 25 to 39 who had recovered from COVID-19.

The chain recombines TRBV27 with TRBJ1-2, with a possible D match to TRBD1 (6 bases). This CDR3 is 12 amino acids long. V lost 4 bases to trimming and J lost 6 bases, with 9 bases between them. The germline V gene has CDR1 MNHEY and CDR2 SMNVEV (reference sequence). The CDR3 region has the DNA TGTGCCAGCAGTTCAGGGGCTCATGGCTACACCTTC. This sequence encodes CASSSGAHGYTF.

The rearrangement uses TRBV27 and TRBJ2-1; 11 nucleotides line up with TRBD2. Unmatched junction bases numbered 9, after V lost 4 bases and J lost 4 bases. The CDR3 covers 17 residues. Germline V gives CDR1 MNHEY, CDR2 SMNVEV (reference sequence). CDR3 in amino acids: CASSWTSGWNLYNEQFF. The CDR3 coding sequence is TGTGCCAGCAGTTGGACTAGCGGGTGGAACCTATACAATGAGCAGTTCTTC.

The J gene is TRBJ2-7, the V gene TRBV6-5; a weak D match, TRBD2 (6 bases). Trimming took 11 bases from V and 6 from J, leaving 14 bases between them. Germline CDR1 MNHEY, CDR2 SVGAGI. This CDR3 has 11 amino acids. CDR3 residues: CALDRGSEQYF. The DNA for the CDR3 is TGTGCCTTGGACCGGGGGAGCGAGCAGTACTTC.

The rearrangement uses TRBV6-5 and TRBJ1-1; D not certain. The CDR3 loop spans 11 amino acids. Trimming shortened V by 11 bases and J by 8 bases, and 15 bases separated the two germline ends. The germline V gene encodes CDR1 MNHEY and CDR2 SVGAGI. CDR3 DNA: TGTGCCGTCCTACCGGGAGTCGAAGCTTTCTTT. Translation: CAVLPGVEAFF.

This chain uses TRBV24-1 with TRBJ2-2; weak D call: TRBD2 (5 bases). V was shortened by 11 bases and J by 3 bases, with 15 bases between the two germline ends. CDR1 KGHDR and CDR2 SFDVKD come from the germline V gene. The CDR3 consists of 14 residues. The DNA of the CDR3 is TGTGCCATCATGGGAGCGGCTGACACCGGGGAGCTGTTTTTT. This translates into CAIMGAADTGELFF.

The rearrangement links TRBV6-1 to TRBJ1-2; possibly TRBD1 for D (5 bases). CDR1 is MNHNS and CDR2 is SASEGT in the germline V gene. Trimming took 2 bases from V and 3 from J, leaving 13 bases between them. The CDR3 runs to 15 residues. For the CDR3, the DNA is TGTGCCAGCAGTGAAACGGCAGGGCGACACTATGGCTACACCTTC. This codes for CASSETAGRHYGYTF.

This chain links TRBV18 with TRBJ1-5, with TRBD1 matching over 7 bases. The J segment lost 7 bases and the V segment lost 3 bases, leaving 9 bases of the junction unmatched. Per the germline V gene, CDR1 is KGHSH and CDR2 is LQKENI. The CDR3 sequence is 15 residues long. CDR3 residues: CASSPTTGTAQPQHF. The CDR3 nucleotides read TGTGCCAGCTCACCCACAACCGGGACAGCGCAGCCCCAGCATTTT.

The J gene is TRBJ1-1, the V gene TRBV9; no firm D call. Trimming took 4 bases from V and 3 from J, leaving 7 bases between them. CDR1 and CDR2 (germline): SGDLS, YYNGEE. The CDR3 is 12 residues long. The CDR3 is CASSTGDTEAFF. DNA of the CDR3: TGTGCCAGCAGCACCGGGGACACTGAAGCTTTCTTT.

The V call is TRBV5-1, the J call TRBJ2-3; 8 bases agree with TRBD1. The CDR3 contains 15 residues. After removal of 0 bases from V and 6 bases from J, the junction contained 6 bases not matched to a gene. CDR1 and CDR2 from the germline V gene are SGHRS and YFSETQ. This CDR3 reads CASSLDSGGSDTQYF. The CDR3 DNA reads TGCGCCAGCAGCTTGGACTCAGGGGGCAGCGATACGCAGTATTTT.

J is TRBJ1-5 and V is TRBV28; 7 bases align to TRBD1. The length of the CDR3 is 15 residues. The germline gives CDR1 MDHEN, CDR2 SYDVKM. With 8 bases clipped from V and 3 bases from J, the junction kept 10 bases outside the gene matches. The CDR3 here is CASQKTGINNQPQHF. CDR3 coding DNA: TGTGCCAGCCAAAAGACAGGGATTAACAATCAGCCCCAGCATTTT. Combining the CDR3 with reference TRBV28 and TRBJ1-5 gives the whole variable domain DVKVTQSSRYLVKRTGEKVFLECVQDMDHENMFWYRQDPGLGLRLIYFSYDVKMKEKGDIPEGYSVSREKKERFSLILESASTNQTSMYLCASQKTGINNQPQHFGDGTRLSIL.

This clone was recorded once. The chain carries TRBV3-1 (or the pseudogene TRBV3-2) and TRBJ2-5; D call uncertain. The V end lost 2 bases, the J end lost 4 bases, and 8 bases lay between the germline ends. This CDR3 contains 13 residues. The germline V gene encodes CDR1 LGHDT and CDR2 YNNKEL (reference sequence). The CDR3 sequence is CASSQPAGETQYF. As DNA, the CDR3 is TGTGCCAGCAGCCAACCCGCAGGAGAGACCCAGTACTTC.

This clone was seen only a few times. The J gene is TRBJ1-3, the V gene TRBV30; 9 nucleotides line up with TRBD1. CDR3 size: 17 residues. Losses at the gene ends were 5 bases for V and 4 bases for J; bases not matched to a gene: 15. The germline V gene encodes CDR1 GTSNPN and CDR2 SVGIG (reference sequence). The CDR3 sequence: CAWSRDRVSLGGNTIYF. The CDR3 nucleotides read TGTGCCTGGTCCCGGGACAGGGTGTCCCTAGGCGGAAACACCATATATTTT.

The chain couples TRBV29-1 to TRBJ2-7; 10 bases line up with TRBD2. CDR3 length equals 15 residues. Germline trimming cut 5 bases from V and 4 bases from J; bases unmatched to any gene: 11. Germline CDR1 and CDR2: SQVTM and ANQGSEA. This CDR3 reads CSVNGAGGPSYEQYF. The DNA for the CDR3 is TGCAGCGTTAACGGAGCGGGAGGGCCTTCTTACGAGCAGTACTTC.

The gene calls are TRBV28 and TRBJ1-2; 7 bases match TRBD1. With 8 bases clipped from V and 7 bases from J, the junction kept 4 bases outside the gene matches. Germline V gives CDR1 MDHEN, CDR2 SYDVKM. This CDR3 is built from 11 residues. CDR3 DNA: TGTGCCAGCGGGACAGTGGGTGGCTACACCTTC. Protein: CASGTVGGYTF.

The chain combines TRBV19 with TRBJ1-5; perhaps TRBD1 as D (6 bases). Per the germline V gene, CDR1 is LNHDA and CDR2 is SQIVND (reference sequence). V was shortened by 4 bases and J by 5 bases, with 15 bases between the two germline ends. The CDR3 extends over 15 amino acids. CDR3 in amino acids: CASSTAGARYQPQHF. The CDR3 DNA reads TGTGCCAGTAGTACCGCGGGGGCCCGGTATCAGCCCCAGCATTTT.

The gene calls are TRBV28 and TRBJ1-3; D possibly corresponds to TRBD1 (5 bases). The V gene lost 3 bases and the J gene lost 0 bases, with 9 bases spanning the gap. Germline CDR1 is MDHEN and CDR2 is SYDVKM. The CDR3 loop spans 15 amino acids. CDR3 DNA: TGTGCCAGCAGTTTGGGGCAGGGCTCTGGAAACACCATATATTTT. Its translation is CASSLGQGSGNTIYF. Variable domain in full (rest from reference TRBV28 and TRBJ1-3): DVKVTQSSRYLVKRTGEKVFLECVQDMDHENMFWYRQDPGLGLRLIYFSYDVKMKEKGDIPEGYSVSREKKERFSLILESASTNQTSMYLCASSLGQGSGNTIYFGEGSWLTVV.

The sample holds one count of this clone. This rearrangement joins TRBV28 to TRBJ1-4, with D maybe TRBD1 (5 bases). CDR3 length: 15 residues. The germline V and J ends were trimmed by 5 bases and 4 bases, with 14 bases remaining between them. Germline CDR1 and CDR2: MDHEN and SYDVKM. The CDR3 DNA follows: TGTGCCAGCAGTATCACGGCAGGGCTTAATGAAAAACTGTTTTTT. Translation: CASSITAGLNEKLFF.

The rearrangement joins TRBV7-6 to TRBJ1-1, with 10 bases identical to TRBD1. The J segment lost 0 bases and the V segment lost 3 bases, leaving 4 bases of the junction unmatched. Per the germline V gene, CDR1 is SGHVS and CDR2 is FNYEAQ. The CDR3 has 16 residues. CDR3 residues: CASSFRTGGLNTEAFF. Written as DNA, the CDR3 is TGTGCCAGCAGCTTTCGGACAGGGGGACTGAACACTGAAGCTTTCTTT.

The chain couples TRBV27 to TRBJ1-5, with D uncertain. This CDR3 contains 14 residues. Per the germline V gene, CDR1 is MNHEY and CDR2 is SMNVEV (reference sequence). The V end lost 4 bases, the J end lost 7 bases, and 14 bases lay between the germline ends. The DNA of the CDR3 is TGTGCCAGCAGTTCGGTCGGGTCCTCACAGCCCCAGCATTTT. Its translation: CASSSVGSSQPQHF.

In its sample, this clone was seen a few times. The junction differs from germline at one of its ends, possibly a read error. The chain has TRBV9 and TRBJ2-7; D remains unclear. The germline CDR1 and CDR2 sequences are SGDLS and YYNGEE. This CDR3 has 8 amino acids. Written as DNA, the CDR3 is TGTGCCTCCTTGACGGGTCTCTTC. It codes for CASLTGLF.

CDR3 amino acids: CASSLGGNEQFF. The CDR3, as DNA: TGTGCCAGCAGTTTGGGGGGGAATGAGCAGTTCTTC. The genes are TRBV28 and TRBJ2-1; 7 bases match TRBD2. The CDR3 runs to 12 residues. The germline V gene has CDR1 MDHEN and CDR2 SYDVKM. With V trimmed by 3 bases and J by 7 bases, 0 bases remained unmatched.

A single count supports this clone. V and J are TRBV7-6 and TRBJ2-1, with 7 bases identical to TRBD1. Trimming cost V 7 bases and J 4 bases; bases outside gene matches: 16. The CDR3 has 17 residues. Looked up from germline, CDR1 is SGHVS and CDR2 is FNYEAQ. CDR3 nucleotides: TGTGCCAGCACCCTAAAGCCGGGACAGAACCCTTACAATGAGCAGTTCTTC. Encoded protein: CASTLKPGQNPYNEQFF.

This chain connects TRBV10-2 to TRBJ1-2, with D maybe TRBD1 (6 bases). Germline V gene lookup returns CDR1 WSHSY and CDR2 SAAADI. The CDR3 runs to 16 residues. Trimming shortened V by 4 bases and J by 4 bases, and 19 bases separated the two germline ends. The CDR3 nucleotides are TGCGCCAGCAGTGCCCCATCCAATACAGGGTTCTATGGCTACACCTTC. It specifies CASSAPSNTGFYGYTF.

This sequence joins TRBV28 and TRBJ2-3, with 8 nucleotides matching TRBD1. With V trimmed by 1 base and J by 7 bases, 13 bases remained unmatched. Germline CDR1 and CDR2: MDHEN and SYDVKM. The CDR3 has 17 residues. In DNA, the CDR3 is TGTGCCAGCAGTTTATTCGGTTCCTGGCAGGGGGCTCATACGCAGTATTTT. It specifies CASSLFGSWQGAHTQYF.

This chain connects TRBV21-1 to TRBJ2-7; the D segment call TRBD2 is taken from the table without a DNA check. TRBV21-1 is classified as a pseudogene. CDR3 length equals 21 residues. CDR3 bases: TGTGCCAGCAACAAACCGTCAGTACCACGGAGAGAAGCTCCGAGCTCCTACGAGCAGTACTTC. It codes for CASNKPSVPRREAPSSYEQYF.